This record looks at one T cell receptor beta chain sequence and its context. The antigen is undetermined. The record originates from a study of cytomegalovirus exposure and HLA in healthy donors. Background on the study: Approximately 80 million unique TCRs from HLA-typed donors were held in an early data release. Regarding the study as a whole: In a later analysis, TCR association rates varied by HLA locus: DRB1 most, HLA-C fewest.

Trimming shortened V by 0 bases and J by 6 bases, and 12 bases separated the two germline ends. The V gene's germline CDR1 is SGDLS and CDR2 YYNGEE. This CDR3 region has 14 residues. Primers: 60 Vbeta forward and 13 Jbeta reverse. Original data processing: It was a later analysis that counted 83 million or so unique TCR beta chains, of which about 10 million were shared. Generated by immunoSEQ multiplex PCR, the TCRdb table keeps only in-frame clones and is missing some. The D gene and trimming were derived from the DNA, and the V and J assignments and clone size from that table. The data hold about 120,000 clones, with 60% to 70% observed a single time.

This sequence joins TRBV9 and TRBJ1-2, with D possibly being TRBD1 (6 bases). The sequenced material came from PBMCs. The clonotype comes from a woman between 40 and 55 years old in good health and CMV-seropositive. CDR3 sequence reads: CASSVAGTLDGYTF. CDR3 in DNA: TGTGCCAGCAGCGTAGCTGGGACATTGGATGGCTACACCTTC.